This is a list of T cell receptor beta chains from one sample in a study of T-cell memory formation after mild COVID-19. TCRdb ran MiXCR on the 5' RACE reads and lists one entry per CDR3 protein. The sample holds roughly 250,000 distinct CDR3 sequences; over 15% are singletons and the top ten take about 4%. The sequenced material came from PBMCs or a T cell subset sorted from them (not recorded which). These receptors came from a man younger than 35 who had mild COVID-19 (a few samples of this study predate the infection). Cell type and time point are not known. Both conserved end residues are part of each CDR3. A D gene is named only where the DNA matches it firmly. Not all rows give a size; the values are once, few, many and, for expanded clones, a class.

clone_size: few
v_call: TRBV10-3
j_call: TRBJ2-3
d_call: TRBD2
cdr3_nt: TGTGCCATCAGAGACGGGGGGACCACAGATACGCAGTATTTT
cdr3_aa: CAIRDGGTTDTQYF

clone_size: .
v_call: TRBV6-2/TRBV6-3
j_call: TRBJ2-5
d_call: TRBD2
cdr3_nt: TGTGCCAGCAGACCGCTAGCGGGGAGTGAGACCCAGTACTTC
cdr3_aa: CASRPLAGSETQYF

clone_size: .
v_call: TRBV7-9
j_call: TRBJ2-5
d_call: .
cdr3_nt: TGTGCCAGCAGCTTTGCGGCCGCCGGGGAGGAGACCCAGTACTTC
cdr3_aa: CASSFAAAGEETQYF

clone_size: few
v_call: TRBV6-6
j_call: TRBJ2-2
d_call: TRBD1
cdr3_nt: TGTGCCAGCAGTTACGGTTTCTTTGGGACAGGGGTCCCCGGGGAGCTGTTTTTT
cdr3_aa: CASSYGFFGTGVPGELFF

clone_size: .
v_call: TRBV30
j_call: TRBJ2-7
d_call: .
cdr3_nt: TGTGCCTGGAGTGAGCCGGCCCCCTACGAGCAGTACTTC
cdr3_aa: CAWSEPAPYEQYF

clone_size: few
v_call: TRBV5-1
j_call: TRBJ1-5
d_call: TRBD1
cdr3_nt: TGCGCCAGCAGCTTGTGGACAGGACCCAATCAGCCCCAGCATTTT
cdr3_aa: CASSLWTGPNQPQHF

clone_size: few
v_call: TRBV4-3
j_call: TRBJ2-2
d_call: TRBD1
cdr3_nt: TGCGCCAGCAGCCGGACAGGGGGCCCCGGGGAGCTGTTTTTT
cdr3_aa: CASSRTGGPGELFF

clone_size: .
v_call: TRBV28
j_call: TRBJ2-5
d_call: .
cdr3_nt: TGTGCCAGCAGTTTATCTGGGGGGAGCCAAGAGACCCAGTACTTC
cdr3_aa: CASSLSGGSQETQYF

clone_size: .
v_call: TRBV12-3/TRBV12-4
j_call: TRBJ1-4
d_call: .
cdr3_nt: TGTGCCAGCAGACCCTACGGGGGGAGGAATGAAAAACTGTTTTTT
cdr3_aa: CASRPYGGRNEKLFF

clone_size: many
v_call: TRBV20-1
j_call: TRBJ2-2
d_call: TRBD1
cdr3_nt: TGCAGTGCTAGTCTTTCGCGACAGGGGTTATCCGGGGAGCTGTTTTTT
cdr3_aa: CSASLSRQGLSGELFF

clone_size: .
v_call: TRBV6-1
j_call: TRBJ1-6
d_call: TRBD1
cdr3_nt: TGTGCCAGCAGGATGACAGGGACTAATTCACCCCTCCACTTT
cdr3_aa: CASRMTGTNSPLHF

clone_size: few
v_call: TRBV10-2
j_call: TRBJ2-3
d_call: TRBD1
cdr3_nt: TGCGCGGTCGACCCCAGCAGTGGGACAGGAGGAGATACGCAGTATTTT
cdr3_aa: CAVDPSSGTGGDTQYF

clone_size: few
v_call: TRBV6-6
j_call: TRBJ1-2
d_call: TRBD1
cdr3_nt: TGTGCCAGCAGCGATGACAGGGAAGTTGGCTACACCTTC
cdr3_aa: CASSDDREVGYTF

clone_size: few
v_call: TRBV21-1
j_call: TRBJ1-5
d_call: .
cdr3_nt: TGTGCCAGCAGCAAATGGTATCGGGCTGGGAATCAGCCCCAGCATTTT
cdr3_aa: CASSKWYRAGNQPQHF

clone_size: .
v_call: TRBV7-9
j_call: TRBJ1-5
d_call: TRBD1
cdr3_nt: TGTGCCAGCAGCGAGACAGGGCTCAATCAGCCCCAGCATTTT
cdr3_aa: CASSETGLNQPQHF

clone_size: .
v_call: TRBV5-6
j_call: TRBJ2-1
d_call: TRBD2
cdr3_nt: TGTGCCAGCAGCTCGCCTAGCGGCTACAATGAGCAGTTCTTC
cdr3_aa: CASSSPSGYNEQFF

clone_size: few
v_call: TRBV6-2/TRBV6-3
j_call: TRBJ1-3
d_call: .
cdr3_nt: TGTGCCAGCAGTTACGGTTCGACAGGACCGGGAAACACCATATATTTT
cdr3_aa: CASSYGSTGPGNTIYF